This TCR beta chain was profiled in a study of human T cells and chemical hapten exposure. Authors' analysis steps: Individual samples carried between roughly 20,000 and 690,600 TCRs, with 85,000 to 100,000 as the median. MiXCR was run by TCRdb on the RACE reads, yielding one entry per CDR3 protein. TCRdb's processing, not the authors', yielded these V and J calls. Of over 300,000 distinct CDR3 sequences in the sample, less than 6.5% were seen once. Ten or more counts support this clonotype. The CDR3 sequence is 14 residues long. CDR1 and CDR2 from the germline V gene are MDHEN and SYDVKM. Deletions cut 2 bases from V and 3 bases from J, with 10 bases between. Time point: pre-sensitization, week 0. Noted treatment: therapeutic diphenylcyclopropenone sensitization with weekly scalp DPC. People who gave samples had alopecia, were 18 to 70 years old, and were suitable for DPC.

The source of this sequence is a woman aged 45-65 years with alopecia areata. Some clones in this sample may be carry-over from other donors' samples. The chain joins TRBV28 to TRBJ2-5; possibly TRBD1 for D (6 bases). The source was whole blood, collected in connection with sensitization to the hapten diphenylcyclopropenone (DPC). CDR3 sequence (DNA): TGTGCCAGCAGTTTAGTCGGACAGAAAGAGACCCAGTACTTC. Its translation: CASSLVGQKETQYF.